This T cell receptor beta chain was found in a study of CD8+ T cells in alopecia areata. Overall study context: Treated patients were given 5 to 10 mg oral tofacitinib twice daily. Tofacitinib administration persisted for 6 to 18 months, succeeded by 6 months off drug. Findings and limits, study-wide: Affected lesional scalp, above all in alopecia totalis/universalis, was more clonal than normal scalp. With patients, TCR sharing proved less clear than in mice, a difference possibly related to HLA.

The germline CDR1 and CDR2 sequences are SQVTM and ANQGSEA. This CDR3 contains 15 residues. V was cut by 0 bases and J by 5 bases, with 16 bases left in between. Extracted from the samples, RNA was reverse transcribed into cDNA to serve as the sequencing template. Produced via immunoSEQ multiplex PCR; TCRdb's table is partial and in-frame only. The sample has 150,000 to 160,000 clones, around half seen once; the top ten hold just under 20%. A remark on this clone: The antigen is not known.

The gene calls are TRBV29-1 and TRBJ1-1, with D uncertain. This TCR derives from a human donor with alopecia areata. The sample here was CD8+ T cells sorted from blood, taken at week 0. CDR3 amino acids: CSVEERPAAGTEAFF. CDR3 DNA sequence: TGCAGCGTTGAAGAACGGCCAGCCGCCGGGACTGAAGCTTTCTTT.